Listed below are T cell receptor beta chains from one sample, sequenced in a study of cytomegalovirus exposure and HLA in healthy donors. Some clones are missing from TCRdb's copy, which holds only in-frame ones; the method was immunoSEQ multiplex PCR. This repertoire shows some 150,000 clones, 87% found once; its top ten account for approximately 1.4%. The sample was PBMCs. Receptors originate from a woman in her thirties in good health and CMV-seronegative. CDR3s include the opening cysteine and the closing phenylalanine or tryptophan. Each record gives: J gene, D gene, V gene, clone size, CDR3 DNA, CDR3 protein. A D gene is named only where the DNA matches it firmly. Rows give clone size only sometimes, using once, few, many, or a class for an expanded clone.

TRBJ2-7,TRBD1,TRBV5-3,-,TGTGCCAGAAGCACGGGACAGGGGGAGAGGGACGAGCAGTACTTC,CARSTGQGERDEQYF
TRBJ2-2,-,TRBV27,few,TGTGCCAGCACGACTGGGGGCCGGGAGCTGTTTTTT,CASTTGGRELFF
TRBJ1-4,TRBD1,TRBV9,-,TGTGCCAGCAGCGCACGGACAGGGGATGAAAAACTGTTTTTT,CASSARTGDEKLFF
TRBJ1-5,-,TRBV5-1,-,TGCGCCAGCAGCTTAGAAGGGGGAACGTTCCAGCCCCAGCATTTT,CASSLEGGTFQPQHF
TRBJ1-2,-,TRBV6-1,-,TGTGCCAGCACAGACTATGGCTACACCTTC,CASTDYGYTF
TRBJ2-2,TRBD2,TRBV7-8,once,TGTGCCAGCAGCCCAGCGGGACCGGACGTTTTTAGCACCGGGGAGCTGTTTTTT,CASSPAGPDVFSTGELFF
TRBJ2-3,-,TRBV7-9,-,TGTGCCAGCAGCTTAGGACAGTACACAGATACGCAGTATTTT,CASSLGQYTDTQYF
TRBJ1-1,-,TRBV2,once,TGTGCCAGCCTTGCCGGGAATGAAGCTTTCTTT,CASLAGNEAFF
TRBJ1-2,TRBD1,TRBV4-3,few,TGCGCCAGCAGCCAACAACAGGGGACCTATGGCTACACCTTC,CASSQQQGTYGYTF
TRBJ1-1,-,TRBV10-3,-,TGTGCCATCAGTGAGTCGTGGGGCGGCACTGAAGCTTTCTTT,CAISESWGGTEAFF
TRBJ1-4,TRBD1,TRBV7-9,-,TGTGCCAGCAGCTCGGGGGACAGACAAAATGAAAAACTGTTTTTT,CASSSGDRQNEKLFF
TRBJ2-7,TRBD1,TRBV11-2,-,TGTGCCAGCAGCTTTTCGCCGGGACAGATGTTCGAGCAGTACTTC,CASSFSPGQMFEQYF
TRBJ1-2,TRBD1,TRBV4-1,-,TGCGCCAGCAGCCAAGAATGGGACCCCCGGGACAGGAACTATGGCTACACCTTC,CASSQEWDPRDRNYGYTF
TRBJ2-5,TRBD1,TRBV5-4,-,TGTGCCAGCAGCTTGGTCGGGGAGCAGGGACAGGGGATATTCCAAGAGACCCAGTACTTC,CASSLVGEQGQGIFQETQYF
TRBJ1-5,-,TRBV6-1,-,TGTGCCAGCAGTGAAGCAATGGGCGGGCAACCGCCCCAGCATTTT,CASSEAMGGQPPQHF
TRBJ1-2,-,TRBV7-9,-,TGTGCCATTACACCTCCCAGGGGTGGCTACACCTTC,CAITPPRGGYTF
TRBJ1-6,-,TRBV7-2,-,TGTGCCAGCAGCTTAGGTCCCGCGGGGGCATTTTGGAATTCACCCCTCCACTTT,CASSLGPAGAFWNSPLHF
TRBJ2-7,-,TRBV11-2,-,TGTGCCAGCAGCTTGGATCGACAGTCCTACGAGCAGTACTTC,CASSLDRQSYEQYF
TRBJ2-2,-,TRBV11-3,-,TGTGCCAGCAGCCCCCTACTCGACACCGGGGAGCTGTTTTTT,CASSPLLDTGELFF
TRBJ1-1,-,TRBV5-1,once,TGCGCCAGCAGCAGGGACACCGGGATTGAAGCTTTCTTT,CASSRDTGIEAFF
TRBJ2-1,-,TRBV2,-,TGTGCCAGCAGTGCAGGCACTAGCAGGAATGAGCAGTTCTTC,CASSAGTSRNEQFF
TRBJ1-2,TRBD1,TRBV5-1,-,TGCGCCAGCAGCTTGCAACCGGGACAGGGGAACTATGGCTACACCTTC,CASSLQPGQGNYGYTF
TRBJ1-2,-,TRBV5-4,-,TGTGCCAGCAGCTCTGCCTCGCTCCTAAACTATGGCTACACCTTC,CASSSASLLNYGYTF
TRBJ1-1,-,TRBV29-1,-,TGCAGCGTCGACAGAAAGAACACTGAAGCTTTCTTT,CSVDRKNTEAFF
TRBJ2-1,-,TRBV7-2,-,TGTGCCAGCAGCTTAGCATCAGGTTACAATGAGCAGTTCTTC,CASSLASGYNEQFF
TRBJ1-4,-,TRBV6-5,-,TGTGCCAGCACTCGAAGGGGCCTGGCTAATGAAAAACTGTTTTTT,CASTRRGLANEKLFF
TRBJ2-1,-,TRBV4-1,-,TGCGCCAGCAGCCTCGAAGGGGGAAATGGTAATGAGCAGTTCTTC,CASSLEGGNGNEQFF
TRBJ1-5,-,TRBV7-2,-,TGTGCCAGCAGCTTAGTGGAGGGTTGGCAGCCCCAGCATTTT,CASSLVEGWQPQHF
TRBJ1-5,-,TRBV2,-,TGTGCCAGCAGTGAAGCGATGGAGAGCAATCAGCCCCAGCATTTT,CASSEAMESNQPQHF
TRBJ1-2,-,TRBV6-5,-,TGTGCCAGCAGTTACCGACAGGATCTCAACTATGGCTACACCTTC,CASSYRQDLNYGYTF
TRBJ2-2,-,TRBV27,-,TGTGCCAGCTCAGAACAGGCGACCGGGGAGCTGTTTTTT,CASSEQATGELFF
TRBJ2-5,TRBD1,TRBV5-1,-,TGCGCCAGCAGCTTGGGGGCTACCGGGACAGCCCAAGAGACCCAGTACTTC,CASSLGATGTAQETQYF
TRBJ1-2,TRBD1,TRBV27,-,TGTGCCAGCAGTCCAGGGACAGGGTTTGGCTATGGCTACACCTTC,CASSPGTGFGYGYTF
TRBJ2-5,TRBD2,TRBV7-9,-,TGTGCCAGCAGCGGAGGGTCTAGCGGGGGGACGACGATCCAAGAGACCCAGTACTTC,CASSGGSSGGTTIQETQYF
TRBJ1-1,TRBD1,TRBV6-6,-,TGTGCCAGCAGTAGGGACAGGGGGTGGACTGAAGCTTTCTTT,CASSRDRGWTEAFF
TRBJ2-5,-,TRBV7-8,-,TGTGCCAGCAGCTTAGGAACAGGCCCCTCAAAGGCCCAGTACTTC,CASSLGTGPSKAQYF
TRBJ2-5,-,TRBV6-5,-,TGTGCCAGCAGTTATTCCGTGGGCTTCCAAGAGACCCAGTACTTC,CASSYSVGFQETQYF
TRBJ2-5,TRBD2,TRBV5-4,once,TGTGCCAGCAGCTCCATTACTAGCGGGAGTGCCGGGACCCAGTACTTC,CASSSITSGSAGTQYF
TRBJ2-2,-,TRBV19,-,TGTGCCAGTAGTATAGGGTCAGGGGACGGCGGGGAGCTGTTTTTT,CASSIGSGDGGELFF
TRBJ1-2,TRBD1,TRBV29-1,-,TGCAGCGTTGAGCGCGGGACAGGGGAACCCTATGGCTACACCTTC,CSVERGTGEPYGYTF
TRBJ2-3,-,TRBV7-9,-,TGTGCCAGCAGCCCAGGGGCAGATACGCAGTATTTT,CASSPGADTQYF
TRBJ2-3,TRBD2,TRBV4-2,medium-sized,TGTGCCAGCAGCCCCCCTACTAGCGGGGGGGCAGCAGATACGCAGTATTTT,CASSPPTSGGAADTQYF
TRBJ2-3,TRBD2,TRBV25-1,-,TGTGCCAGCAGTGAATCGCGGGGGTTTGGAACAGATACGCAGTATTTT,CASSESRGFGTDTQYF
TRBJ1-1,-,TRBV5-1,-,TGCGCCAGCAGCTTGGAGGGCCTTGGGACTGATACTGAAGCTTTCTTT,CASSLEGLGTDTEAFF
TRBJ2-2,-,TRBV7-9,-,TGTGCCAGCAGCCCCTTCATTAGCAGCGCGCGCACCGGGGAGCTGTTTTTT,CASSPFISSARTGELFF
TRBJ2-7,TRBD1,TRBV7-9,-,TGTGCCAGCAGCTCTACCGGGACAGGGGGCGATGAGCAGTACTTC,CASSSTGTGGDEQYF
TRBJ1-1,-,TRBV2,-,TGTGCCAGCAATACAGGGACGATACCTGAAGCTTTCTTT,CASNTGTIPEAFF
TRBJ1-4,TRBD1,TRBV5-1,-,TGCGCCAGCAGCCCAACAGGGGCGGATGAAAAACTGTTTTTT,CASSPTGADEKLFF
TRBJ2-1,-,TRBV7-6,-,TGTGCCAGCAGCTTAGAGTGGGGCCACGGCTATGAGCAGTTCTTC,CASSLEWGHGYEQFF
TRBJ2-1,-,TRBV18,-,TGTGCCAGCTCACCACCGGTCTTCGGCGGGGTTTACAATGAGCAGTTCTTC,CASSPPVFGGVYNEQFF
TRBJ2-1,-,TRBV21-1,medium-sized,TGTGCCAGCAGCAAGGACAGCTCCTACAATGAGCAGTTCTTC,CASSKDSSYNEQFF
TRBJ2-1,TRBD1,TRBV6-1,-,TGTGCCAGCGGGGGACAGGGTCGCTCCTACAATGAGCAGTTCTTC,CASGGQGRSYNEQFF
TRBJ1-2,-,TRBV6-1,-,TGTGCCAGCAGTCGCGGGGACCTTTTGCGGGGCTACACCTTC,CASSRGDLLRGYTF
TRBJ2-7,TRBD2,TRBV7-2,once,TGTGCCAGCAGCACCACTAGCGGGGCTACCTACGAGCAGTACTTC,CASSTTSGATYEQYF
TRBJ1-1,-,TRBV19,-,TGTGCCAGTAGTATGGGAGTCTCGAACACTGAAGCTTTCTTT,CASSMGVSNTEAFF